This T cell receptor (beta chain) is from a study of OX40 agonist ivuxolimab in advanced cancers. Study context: Averaging roughly 60 years in age, with a range of roughly 20 to 90, the cohort was approximately 83% male. Three patients showed partial responses: one hepatocellular carcinoma and two cutaneous melanoma cases.

Method: immunoSEQ multiplex PCR; TCRdb's copy keeps in-frame clones and lacks some. The table has around 80,000 clones, 92% seen once. This CDR3 comprises 13 residues. CDR1 is GTSNPN, CDR2 SVGIG, per germline (reference sequence). V lost 2 bases and J lost 4, with 11 bases in between. The study, taken as a whole, reports: Circulating CD4+ and CD8+ T cells showed clonal expansion by week 6 at 0.1 to 3.0 mg/kg.

Comment on this clone: Antigen: not known.

Sequenced material: CD4+ or CD8+ T cells sorted from blood, taken in a trial of the OX40 agonist ivuxolimab. This receptor was identified in an adult with an advanced solid tumor such as melanoma, head and neck, liver or kidney cancer. The chain couples TRBV30 to TRBJ1-1; D is undetermined. In DNA, the CDR3 is TGTGCCTGGAGTTCTATCGGCGTCACTGAAGCTTTCTTT. Protein: CAWSSIGVTEAFF.